A selection of T cell receptor beta chains follows, all from one sample in a study of shared clonotypes between healthy human individuals. Some clones are missing from TCRdb's copy, which holds only in-frame ones; the method was immunoSEQ multiplex PCR. The repertoire has some 1 million clones, about 76% of them found once; the top ten carry 1.4%. Sequencing was carried out using memory CD4+ T cells sorted from blood. All receptors come from a man between 18 and 29 years old in good health. CDR3s include the opening cysteine and the closing phenylalanine or tryptophan. D genes are given only for firm matches. The size entry is marked missing in some rows and otherwise reads once, few, many or a size class.

clone size: NA
J gene: TRBJ2-3
D gene: NA
V gene: TRBV5-1
CDR3 DNA: TGCGCCAGCAGCTTGGCCGTGGTGGGTACTAGCACAGATACGCAGTATTTT
CDR3 protein: CASSLAVVGTSTDTQYF

clone size: NA
J gene: TRBJ2-1
D gene: TRBD1
V gene: TRBV6-5
CDR3 DNA: TGTGCCAGCAGTTACAGGGGGCTCCACAATGAGCAGTTCTTC
CDR3 protein: CASSYRGLHNEQFF

clone size: NA
J gene: TRBJ2-5
D gene: TRBD1
V gene: TRBV28
CDR3 DNA: TGTGCCAGCAGAGCGACAGGGGGCGGACAAGAGACCCAGTACTTC
CDR3 protein: CASRATGGGQETQYF

clone size: NA
J gene: TRBJ2-4
D gene: NA
V gene: TRBV5-6
CDR3 DNA: TGTGCCAGCAGCAACCTACAGGGCTCCCCGGATCTCTTC
CDR3 protein: CASSNLQGSPDLF

clone size: NA
J gene: TRBJ2-1
D gene: TRBD2
V gene: TRBV7-9
CDR3 DNA: TGTGCCAGCAGCATGGGACTAGCGGAGTGGCAGTTCTTC
CDR3 protein: CASSMGLAEWQFF

clone size: few
J gene: TRBJ1-1
D gene: NA
V gene: TRBV14
CDR3 DNA: TGTGCCAGCAGCCAAGTCGGGCGGAGCACTGAAGCTTTCTTT
CDR3 protein: CASSQVGRSTEAFF

clone size: NA
J gene: TRBJ2-1
D gene: NA
V gene: TRBV10-2
CDR3 DNA: TGCGCCAGCAGCCGCGTAGCAGATGAGCAGTTCTTC
CDR3 protein: CASSRVADEQFF

clone size: NA
J gene: TRBJ2-7
D gene: NA
V gene: TRBV7-8
CDR3 DNA: TGTGCCAGCAGCATACAGACAACTTCTGCGTACGAGCAGTACTTC
CDR3 protein: CASSIQTTSAYEQYF

clone size: NA
J gene: TRBJ2-5
D gene: NA
V gene: TRBV5-1
CDR3 DNA: TGCGCCAGCAGCTTGGGGGACTCACAAGAGACCCAGTACTTC
CDR3 protein: CASSLGDSQETQYF

clone size: NA
J gene: TRBJ1-1
D gene: NA
V gene: TRBV6-5
CDR3 DNA: TGTGCCAGCAGGCAATTAGGGGGGGGGAACACTGAAGCTTTCTTT
CDR3 protein: CASRQLGGGNTEAFF

clone size: few
J gene: TRBJ2-1
D gene: TRBD2
V gene: TRBV2
CDR3 DNA: TGTGCCAGCAGGCGACTAGCGGGAGGGCTCTACAATGAGCAGTTCTTC
CDR3 protein: CASRRLAGGLYNEQFF

clone size: few
J gene: TRBJ1-3
D gene: NA
V gene: TRBV9
CDR3 DNA: TGTGCCAGCAGCCCTTATGGGCAGGGAAACTCTGGAAACACCATATATTTT
CDR3 protein: CASSPYGQGNSGNTIYF

clone size: NA
J gene: TRBJ2-1
D gene: TRBD2
V gene: TRBV27
CDR3 DNA: TGTGCCAGCAGACCGGGGACTAGCAATGAGCAGTTCTTC
CDR3 protein: CASRPGTSNEQFF

clone size: NA
J gene: TRBJ2-5
D gene: NA
V gene: TRBV28
CDR3 DNA: TGTGCCAGCAGTTCATCCGGAGACGTAAAAGAGACCCAGTACTTC
CDR3 protein: CASSSSGDVKETQYF

clone size: NA
J gene: TRBJ1-6
D gene: NA
V gene: TRBV6-1
CDR3 DNA: TGTGCCAGCACCATCGGACTGTCACCCCTCCACTTT
CDR3 protein: CASTIGLSPLHF

clone size: NA
J gene: TRBJ1-4
D gene: TRBD1
V gene: TRBV19
CDR3 DNA: TGTGCCAGTAGCATCCTCGGACAGGCGGGTGAAAAACTGTTTTTT
CDR3 protein: CASSILGQAGEKLFF

clone size: few
J gene: TRBJ1-2
D gene: NA
V gene: TRBV18
CDR3 DNA: TGTGCCAGCTCACCGGATGGCTATGGCTACACCTTC
CDR3 protein: CASSPDGYGYTF

clone size: few
J gene: TRBJ2-3
D gene: TRBD1
V gene: TRBV7-9
CDR3 DNA: TGTGCCAGCAGCCCCCAGGCGACAGGGGGCCCAGATACGCAGTATTTT
CDR3 protein: CASSPQATGGPDTQYF

clone size: few
J gene: TRBJ1-5
D gene: NA
V gene: TRBV19
CDR3 DNA: TGTGCCAGTAGTTTCGGGCAGAAGGGCAATCAGCCCCAGCATTTT
CDR3 protein: CASSFGQKGNQPQHF

clone size: NA
J gene: TRBJ1-2
D gene: TRBD1
V gene: TRBV4-3
CDR3 DNA: TGCGCCAGCAGCCAGTGGACAGGGAGCTACACCTTC
CDR3 protein: CASSQWTGSYTF

clone size: few
J gene: TRBJ1-2
D gene: TRBD1
V gene: TRBV9
CDR3 DNA: TGTGCCAGCAGCGTAGATCAGGGGACAGGGGCTGGCTACACCTTC
CDR3 protein: CASSVDQGTGAGYTF

clone size: once
J gene: TRBJ2-5
D gene: NA
V gene: TRBV10-1
CDR3 DNA: TGCGCCAGCAGTCTCGTGGAGGGAGAGACCCAGTACTTC
CDR3 protein: CASSLVEGETQYF

clone size: NA
J gene: TRBJ2-7
D gene: TRBD2
V gene: TRBV6-6
CDR3 DNA: TGTGCCAGCAGTTACGCCAGCGGGGGGGCCTACGAGCAGTACTTC
CDR3 protein: CASSYASGGAYEQYF

clone size: NA
J gene: TRBJ2-1
D gene: TRBD1
V gene: TRBV27
CDR3 DNA: TGTGCCAGCAGTTTAGAGGGGGCCGGCAATGAGCAGTTCTTC
CDR3 protein: CASSLEGAGNEQFF

clone size: few
J gene: TRBJ1-1
D gene: NA
V gene: TRBV5-5
CDR3 DNA: TGTGCCAGCAGCTTTTTGGACACTGAAGCTTTCTTT
CDR3 protein: CASSFLDTEAFF

clone size: few
J gene: TRBJ1-1
D gene: TRBD1
V gene: TRBV29-1
CDR3 DNA: TGCAGCGTTCGACAGGGGAACACTGAAGCTTTCTTT
CDR3 protein: CSVRQGNTEAFF

clone size: once
J gene: TRBJ1-2
D gene: NA
V gene: TRBV4-1
CDR3 DNA: TGCGCCAGCAGCCAAGCTGGAGGTGGAACTAACTATGGCTACACCTTC
CDR3 protein: CASSQAGGGTNYGYTF

clone size: NA
J gene: TRBJ1-5
D gene: NA
V gene: TRBV19
CDR3 DNA: TGTGCCAGTAGTAGCCCCGCATCGGCGACCTCTTATAGCAATCAGCCCCAGCATTTT
CDR3 protein: CASSSPASATSYSNQPQHF

clone size: once
J gene: TRBJ2-3
D gene: NA
V gene: TRBV11-2
CDR3 DNA: TGTGCCAGCAGCTTACGCCAGAACACAGATACGCAGTATTTT
CDR3 protein: CASSLRQNTDTQYF

clone size: NA
J gene: TRBJ1-2
D gene: NA
V gene: TRBV6-5
CDR3 DNA: TGTGCCAGCAGTTCACTGACAGGCCGGGGCTACACCTTC
CDR3 protein: CASSSLTGRGYTF

clone size: NA
J gene: TRBJ2-1
D gene: NA
V gene: TRBV7-2
CDR3 DNA: TGTGCCAGCAGCTTAGTTCTCAGGGAGGCACTTTCTTCCTACAATGAGCAGTTCTTC
CDR3 protein: CASSLVLREALSSYNEQFF

clone size: NA
J gene: TRBJ1-2
D gene: NA
V gene: TRBV2
CDR3 DNA: TGTGCCAGCAGGACAGGCTTACTCTATGGCTACACCTTC
CDR3 protein: CASRTGLLYGYTF

clone size: NA
J gene: TRBJ2-4
D gene: NA
V gene: TRBV30
CDR3 DNA: TGTGCCTGGGTCAGAGATCACAGGGAGCTGGGAAACATTCAGTACTTC
CDR3 protein: CAWVRDHRELGNIQYF

clone size: NA
J gene: TRBJ1-2
D gene: NA
V gene: TRBV4-3
CDR3 DNA: TGCGCCAGCAGCCGCGAGATCGGCGGCAACTATGGCTACACCTTC
CDR3 protein: CASSREIGGNYGYTF

clone size: NA
J gene: TRBJ1-4
D gene: TRBD1
V gene: TRBV5-1
CDR3 DNA: TGCGCCAGCAGCTTGGGGGACAGGGGGTCCGGTAATGAAAAACTGTTTTTT
CDR3 protein: CASSLGDRGSGNEKLFF

clone size: NA
J gene: TRBJ1-1
D gene: NA
V gene: TRBV18
CDR3 DNA: TGTGCCAGCTCACCTCAGGGTTTTGGCACTGAAGCTTTCTTT
CDR3 protein: CASSPQGFGTEAFF

clone size: NA
J gene: TRBJ2-3
D gene: TRBD2
V gene: TRBV7-9
CDR3 DNA: TGTGCCAGCCACGCGGGGGGACTAGGAACAGATACGCAGTATTTT
CDR3 protein: CASHAGGLGTDTQYF

clone size: NA
J gene: TRBJ2-6
D gene: NA
V gene: TRBV6-1
CDR3 DNA: TGTGCCAGCAGTGAAGGGTCTGGGGCCAACGTCCTGACTTTC
CDR3 protein: CASSEGSGANVLTF

clone size: once
J gene: TRBJ2-3
D gene: TRBD2
V gene: TRBV11-2
CDR3 DNA: TGTGCCAGCAGCTCAATGGCGGGGGGGACGACAGATACGCAGTATTTT
CDR3 protein: CASSSMAGGTTDTQYF

clone size: few
J gene: TRBJ1-1
D gene: NA
V gene: TRBV30
CDR3 DNA: TGTGCCTGGAGTAGAGGGTTGGAGACTGAAGCTTTCTTT
CDR3 protein: CAWSRGLETEAFF

clone size: NA
J gene: TRBJ2-1
D gene: TRBD2
V gene: TRBV27
CDR3 DNA: TGTGCCAGCAAGACAGCGGGGGGGCCTATGAATGAGCAGTTCTTC
CDR3 protein: CASKTAGGPMNEQFF

clone size: NA
J gene: TRBJ2-2
D gene: NA
V gene: TRBV21-1
CDR3 DNA: TGTGCCAGCAGCACCAGACAGGGAAACCACACCGGGGAGCTGTTTTTT
CDR3 protein: CASSTRQGNHTGELFF

clone size: NA
J gene: TRBJ2-1
D gene: TRBD2
V gene: TRBV10-3
CDR3 DNA: TGTGCCATCAGTGGGGGGAGCGGGAGAGGATACAATGAGCAGTTCTTC
CDR3 protein: CAISGGSGRGYNEQFF

clone size: NA
J gene: TRBJ2-3
D gene: NA
V gene: TRBV7-2
CDR3 DNA: TGTGCCAGCAGCGGGTCCCGTAGCACAGATACGCAGTATTTT
CDR3 protein: CASSGSRSTDTQYF

clone size: NA
J gene: TRBJ1-4
D gene: NA
V gene: TRBV18
CDR3 DNA: TGTGCCAGCTCACCAATGGGGCAGAATGAAAAACTGTTTTTT
CDR3 protein: CASSPMGQNEKLFF

clone size: NA
J gene: TRBJ2-3
D gene: TRBD2
V gene: TRBV5-1
CDR3 DNA: TGCGCCAGCAGCTTGCCAGCGGGAGGCACAGATACGCAGTATTTT
CDR3 protein: CASSLPAGGTDTQYF

clone size: NA
J gene: TRBJ2-7
D gene: NA
V gene: TRBV2
CDR3 DNA: TGTGCCAGCAGTCCCAGTAGGGGCTACGAGCAGTACTTC
CDR3 protein: CASSPSRGYEQYF

clone size: NA
J gene: TRBJ1-2
D gene: TRBD1
V gene: TRBV28
CDR3 DNA: TGTGCCAGCAGTCTGCTAACAGGGGACTATGGCTACACCTTC
CDR3 protein: CASSLLTGDYGYTF

clone size: NA
J gene: TRBJ1-3
D gene: TRBD1
V gene: TRBV30
CDR3 DNA: TGTGCCTGGACCCACCGATCCGGGACAGGGGTCGGGAACACCATATATTTT
CDR3 protein: CAWTHRSGTGVGNTIYF

clone size: NA
J gene: TRBJ2-2
D gene: NA
V gene: TRBV11-3
CDR3 DNA: TGTGCCAGCAGCCAAATCAGGGGGGGCACCAACACCGGGGAGCTGTTTTTT
CDR3 protein: CASSQIRGGTNTGELFF

clone size: NA
J gene: TRBJ2-5
D gene: NA
V gene: TRBV18
CDR3 DNA: TGTGCCAGCTCGACAGGACAAGAGACCCAGTACTTC
CDR3 protein: CASSTGQETQYF

clone size: NA
J gene: TRBJ1-4
D gene: NA
V gene: TRBV12-5
CDR3 DNA: TGTGCTAGTGGTTTAGGCCTTGATAATGAAAAACTGTTTTTT
CDR3 protein: CASGLGLDNEKLFF

clone size: NA
J gene: TRBJ1-1
D gene: NA
V gene: TRBV18
CDR3 DNA: TGTGCCAGCTCACCACCGACACAGGGACGGACTGAAGCTTTCTTT
CDR3 protein: CASSPPTQGRTEAFF

clone size: NA
J gene: TRBJ1-2
D gene: TRBD1
V gene: TRBV18
CDR3 DNA: TGTGCCAGCTTCGAGACAGGGGGGAGAGGCTACACCTTC
CDR3 protein: CASFETGGRGYTF

clone size: NA
J gene: TRBJ1-3
D gene: NA
V gene: TRBV30
CDR3 DNA: TGTGCCTGGAGTCTGACGGGCTCTGGAAACACCATATATTTT
CDR3 protein: CAWSLTGSGNTIYF

clone size: NA
J gene: TRBJ2-7
D gene: NA
V gene: TRBV12-5
CDR3 DNA: TGTGCTAGTGGTTTGGTACGTGCGATCAGGTCCACCTACGAGCAGTACTTC
CDR3 protein: CASGLVRAIRSTYEQYF

clone size: NA
J gene: TRBJ1-6
D gene: TRBD1
V gene: TRBV7-2
CDR3 DNA: TGTGCCAGCAGCTTAGCTCAGGGGGGTAATTCACCCCTCCACTTT
CDR3 protein: CASSLAQGGNSPLHF